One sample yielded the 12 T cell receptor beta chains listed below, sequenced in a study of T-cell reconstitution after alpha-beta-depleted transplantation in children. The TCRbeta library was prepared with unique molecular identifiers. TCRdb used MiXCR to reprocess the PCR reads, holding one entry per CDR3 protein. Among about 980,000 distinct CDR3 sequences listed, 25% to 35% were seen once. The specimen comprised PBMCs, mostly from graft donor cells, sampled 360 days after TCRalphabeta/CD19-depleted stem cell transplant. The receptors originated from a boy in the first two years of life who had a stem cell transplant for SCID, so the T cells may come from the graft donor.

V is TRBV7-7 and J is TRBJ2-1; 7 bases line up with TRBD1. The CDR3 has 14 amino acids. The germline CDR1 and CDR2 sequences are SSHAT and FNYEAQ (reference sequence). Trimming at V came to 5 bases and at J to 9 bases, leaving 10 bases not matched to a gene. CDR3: CASSPATGIGEQFF. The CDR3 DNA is TGTGCCAGCAGCCCCGCGACAGGGATAGGTGAGCAGTTCTTC.

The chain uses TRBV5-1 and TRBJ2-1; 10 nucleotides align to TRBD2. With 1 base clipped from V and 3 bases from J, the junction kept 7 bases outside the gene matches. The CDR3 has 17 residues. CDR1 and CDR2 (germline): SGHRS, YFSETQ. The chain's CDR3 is CASSLTSGVRVYNEQFF. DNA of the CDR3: TGCGCCAGCAGCTTGACTAGCGGGGTCCGAGTCTACAATGAGCAGTTCTTC.

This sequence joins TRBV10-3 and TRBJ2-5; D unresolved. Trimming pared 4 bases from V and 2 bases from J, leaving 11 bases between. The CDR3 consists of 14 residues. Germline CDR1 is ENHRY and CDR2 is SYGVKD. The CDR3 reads CAISVFGSQETQYF. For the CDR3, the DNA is TGTGCCATCAGTGTCTTCGGAAGTCAAGAGACCCAGTACTTC.

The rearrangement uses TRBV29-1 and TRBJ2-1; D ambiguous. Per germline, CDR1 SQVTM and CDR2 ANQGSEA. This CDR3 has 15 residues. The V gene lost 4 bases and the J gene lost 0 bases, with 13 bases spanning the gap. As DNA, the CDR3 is TGCAGCGTTGCCCTGGGCCCGAGCTCCTACAATGAGCAGTTCTTC. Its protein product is CSVALGPSSYNEQFF.

CDR3 residues: CASSGYRGNEQFF. The DNA of the CDR3 is TGTGCCAGCAGTGGATACAGGGGGAATGAGCAGTTCTTC. This rearrangement joins TRBV25-1 to TRBJ2-1; 8 positions agree with TRBD1. From germline, CDR1 is MGHDK and CDR2 SYGVNS. The CDR3 has 13 amino acids. The junction had 3 bases not matched to a gene; V was cut back by 4 bases and J by 7 bases.

CDR3 sequence reads: CATSRDRRPGRYF. The DNA for the CDR3 is TGTGCCACCAGCAGAGATCGGCGTCCGGGGCGGTACTTC. The chain combines TRBV15 with TRBJ2-7, with D possibly called TRBD1 or TRBD2 (5 bases each). Germline CDR1 LNHNV, CDR2 YYDKDF (reference sequence). V lost 0 bases and J lost 12, with 15 bases in between. This CDR3 has 13 residues.

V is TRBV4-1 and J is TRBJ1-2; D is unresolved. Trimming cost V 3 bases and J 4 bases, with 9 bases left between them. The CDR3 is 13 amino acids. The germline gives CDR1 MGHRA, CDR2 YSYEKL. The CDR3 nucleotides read TGCGCCAGCAGCCATGAAGAGGGCTATGGCTACACCTTC. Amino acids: CASSHEEGYGYTF.

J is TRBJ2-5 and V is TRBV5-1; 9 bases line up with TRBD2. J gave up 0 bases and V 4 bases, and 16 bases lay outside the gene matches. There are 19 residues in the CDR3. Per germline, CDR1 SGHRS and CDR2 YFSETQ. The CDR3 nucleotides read TGCGCCAGCAGCGTTGGGATTTGGCGGGGGGGCCCGTACCAAGAGACCCAGTACTTC. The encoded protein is CASSVGIWRGGPYQETQYF. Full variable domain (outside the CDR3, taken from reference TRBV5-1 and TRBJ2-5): KAGVTQTPRYLIKTRGQQVTLSCSPISGHRSVSWYQQTPGQGLQFLFEYFSETQRNKGNFPGRFSGRQFSNSRSEMNVSTLELGDSALYLCASSVGIWRGGPYQETQYFGPGTRLLVL.

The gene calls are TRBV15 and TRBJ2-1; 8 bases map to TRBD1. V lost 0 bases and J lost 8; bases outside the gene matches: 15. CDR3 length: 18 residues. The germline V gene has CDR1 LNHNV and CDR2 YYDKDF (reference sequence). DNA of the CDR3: TGTGCCACCAGCAGAGATCTGGCCTGGGACAGGCTTACGTATGAGCAGTTCTTC. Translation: CATSRDLAWDRLTYEQFF.

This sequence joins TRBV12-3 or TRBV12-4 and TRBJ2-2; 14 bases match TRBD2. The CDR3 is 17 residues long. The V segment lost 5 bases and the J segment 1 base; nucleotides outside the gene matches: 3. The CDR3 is CASSPGLAGVNTGELFF. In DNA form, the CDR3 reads TGTGCCAGCAGTCCGGGACTAGCGGGGGTGAACACCGGGGAGCTGTTTTTT.

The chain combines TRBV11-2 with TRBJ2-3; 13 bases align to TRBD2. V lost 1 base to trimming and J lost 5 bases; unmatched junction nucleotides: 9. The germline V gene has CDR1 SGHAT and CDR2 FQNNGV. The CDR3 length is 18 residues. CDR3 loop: CASSLVPTSGGAEDTQYF. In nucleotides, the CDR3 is TGTGCCAGCAGCTTAGTCCCTACTAGCGGGGGGGCCGAAGATACGCAGTATTTT. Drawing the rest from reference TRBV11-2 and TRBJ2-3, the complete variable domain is EAGVAQSPRYKIIEKRQSVAFWCNPISGHATLYWYQQILGQGPKLLIQFQNNGVVDDSQLPKDRFSAERLKGVDSTLKIQPAKLEDSAVYLCASSLVPTSGGAEDTQYFGPGTRLTVL.

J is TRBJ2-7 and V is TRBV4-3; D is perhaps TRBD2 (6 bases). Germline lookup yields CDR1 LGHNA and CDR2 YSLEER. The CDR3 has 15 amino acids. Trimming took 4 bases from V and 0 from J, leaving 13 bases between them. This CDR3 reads CASSRVEGSSYEQYF. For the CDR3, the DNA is TGCGCCAGCAGCCGGGTGGAGGGAAGCTCCTACGAGCAGTACTTC.